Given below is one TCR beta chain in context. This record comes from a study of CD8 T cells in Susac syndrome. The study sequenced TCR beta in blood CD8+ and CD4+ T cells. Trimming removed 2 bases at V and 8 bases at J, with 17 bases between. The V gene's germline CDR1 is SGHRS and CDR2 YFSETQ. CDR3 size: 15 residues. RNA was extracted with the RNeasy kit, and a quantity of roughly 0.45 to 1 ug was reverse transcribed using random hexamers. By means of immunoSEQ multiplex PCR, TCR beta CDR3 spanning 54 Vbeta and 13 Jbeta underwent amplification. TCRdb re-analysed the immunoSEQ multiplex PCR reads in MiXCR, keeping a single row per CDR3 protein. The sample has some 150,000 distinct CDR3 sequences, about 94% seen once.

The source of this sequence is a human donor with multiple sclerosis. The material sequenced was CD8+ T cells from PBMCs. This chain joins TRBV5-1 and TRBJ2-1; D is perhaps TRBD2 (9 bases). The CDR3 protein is CASSFQGASGDEQFF. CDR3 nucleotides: TGCGCCAGCAGCTTCCAGGGGGCTAGCGGGGATGAGCAGTTCTTC.